The clone carrying this T cell receptor beta chain appeared a few times. Its specificity is unknown. The data were obtained in a study of human T cells and chemical hapten exposure. Notes on the study in general: The number of TCRs above 1 in 1000 frequency did not change after DPC sensitization. Controls had significantly fewer large CDR3 similarity clusters than were formed by expanded TCRs.

Trimming shortened V by 3 bases and J by 5 bases, and 10 bases separated the two germline ends. This CDR3 has 14 amino acids. Time point of the sample: patch test 1, 2 weeks after DPC sensitization. The treatment denotes: therapeutic diphenylcyclopropenone sensitization with weekly scalp DPC. A single record per CDR3 protein comes from TCRdb applying MiXCR to the RACE reads. The table has some 120,000 distinct CDR3 sequences, about an eighth seen once; the top ten hold around 1.5%. This sequence originates from a woman aged 45-65 years with alopecia areata. Some clones in this sample may be carry-over from other donors' samples. Material: whole blood, obtained in connection with sensitization to the hapten diphenylcyclopropenone (DPC). The chain combines TRBV12-3 or TRBV12-4 with TRBJ2-2; D might be TRBD1 or TRBD2, each matching 5 bases. CDR3 protein: CASSFTEGTGELFF. CDR3 DNA: TGTGCCAGCAGTTTTACCGAGGGGACCGGGGAGCTGTTTTTT.